This TCR beta chain was obtained from a study of blood T cell repertoires in COVID-19. For the study at large: The United States, Italy and Spain supplied acute and convalescent COVID-19 samples. T cells, B-cell-depleted T cells, or PBMCs provided the cDNA or gDNA that served as material.

Germline V gene lookup returns CDR1 SNHLY and CDR2 FYNNEI. V lost 5 bases and J 7 bases, leaving 12 bases between the germline ends. The CDR3 has 13 residues. Authors' data handling: Estimates of nucleated cell counts were drawn from the amplification of reference gene primers. TCRdb's table, derived via immunoSEQ multiplex PCR, lists solely in-frame clones and lacks some. The V and J calls and clone size come from that table; D and trimming were worked out from the DNA. Of approximately 250,000 clones detected, more than 65% appear once; the ten largest clones hold under 2.5%. The specimen sequenced was peripheral blood. The receptor was derived from a man aged 40-50 years who had recovered from COVID-19. This rearrangement joins TRBV2 to TRBJ1-5; D unresolved. The CDR3 loop is CASSFVGGQPQHF. In nucleotides, the CDR3 is TGTGCCAGCAGTTTCGTGGGAGGGCAGCCCCAGCATTTT. The full variable domain, its missing parts supplied by reference TRBV2 and TRBJ1-5, is EPEVTQTPSHQVTQMGQEVILRCVPISNHLYFYWYRQILGQKVEFLVSFYNNEISEKSEIFDDQFSVERPDGSNFTLKIRSTKLEDSAMYFCASSFVGGQPQHFGDGTRLSIL.